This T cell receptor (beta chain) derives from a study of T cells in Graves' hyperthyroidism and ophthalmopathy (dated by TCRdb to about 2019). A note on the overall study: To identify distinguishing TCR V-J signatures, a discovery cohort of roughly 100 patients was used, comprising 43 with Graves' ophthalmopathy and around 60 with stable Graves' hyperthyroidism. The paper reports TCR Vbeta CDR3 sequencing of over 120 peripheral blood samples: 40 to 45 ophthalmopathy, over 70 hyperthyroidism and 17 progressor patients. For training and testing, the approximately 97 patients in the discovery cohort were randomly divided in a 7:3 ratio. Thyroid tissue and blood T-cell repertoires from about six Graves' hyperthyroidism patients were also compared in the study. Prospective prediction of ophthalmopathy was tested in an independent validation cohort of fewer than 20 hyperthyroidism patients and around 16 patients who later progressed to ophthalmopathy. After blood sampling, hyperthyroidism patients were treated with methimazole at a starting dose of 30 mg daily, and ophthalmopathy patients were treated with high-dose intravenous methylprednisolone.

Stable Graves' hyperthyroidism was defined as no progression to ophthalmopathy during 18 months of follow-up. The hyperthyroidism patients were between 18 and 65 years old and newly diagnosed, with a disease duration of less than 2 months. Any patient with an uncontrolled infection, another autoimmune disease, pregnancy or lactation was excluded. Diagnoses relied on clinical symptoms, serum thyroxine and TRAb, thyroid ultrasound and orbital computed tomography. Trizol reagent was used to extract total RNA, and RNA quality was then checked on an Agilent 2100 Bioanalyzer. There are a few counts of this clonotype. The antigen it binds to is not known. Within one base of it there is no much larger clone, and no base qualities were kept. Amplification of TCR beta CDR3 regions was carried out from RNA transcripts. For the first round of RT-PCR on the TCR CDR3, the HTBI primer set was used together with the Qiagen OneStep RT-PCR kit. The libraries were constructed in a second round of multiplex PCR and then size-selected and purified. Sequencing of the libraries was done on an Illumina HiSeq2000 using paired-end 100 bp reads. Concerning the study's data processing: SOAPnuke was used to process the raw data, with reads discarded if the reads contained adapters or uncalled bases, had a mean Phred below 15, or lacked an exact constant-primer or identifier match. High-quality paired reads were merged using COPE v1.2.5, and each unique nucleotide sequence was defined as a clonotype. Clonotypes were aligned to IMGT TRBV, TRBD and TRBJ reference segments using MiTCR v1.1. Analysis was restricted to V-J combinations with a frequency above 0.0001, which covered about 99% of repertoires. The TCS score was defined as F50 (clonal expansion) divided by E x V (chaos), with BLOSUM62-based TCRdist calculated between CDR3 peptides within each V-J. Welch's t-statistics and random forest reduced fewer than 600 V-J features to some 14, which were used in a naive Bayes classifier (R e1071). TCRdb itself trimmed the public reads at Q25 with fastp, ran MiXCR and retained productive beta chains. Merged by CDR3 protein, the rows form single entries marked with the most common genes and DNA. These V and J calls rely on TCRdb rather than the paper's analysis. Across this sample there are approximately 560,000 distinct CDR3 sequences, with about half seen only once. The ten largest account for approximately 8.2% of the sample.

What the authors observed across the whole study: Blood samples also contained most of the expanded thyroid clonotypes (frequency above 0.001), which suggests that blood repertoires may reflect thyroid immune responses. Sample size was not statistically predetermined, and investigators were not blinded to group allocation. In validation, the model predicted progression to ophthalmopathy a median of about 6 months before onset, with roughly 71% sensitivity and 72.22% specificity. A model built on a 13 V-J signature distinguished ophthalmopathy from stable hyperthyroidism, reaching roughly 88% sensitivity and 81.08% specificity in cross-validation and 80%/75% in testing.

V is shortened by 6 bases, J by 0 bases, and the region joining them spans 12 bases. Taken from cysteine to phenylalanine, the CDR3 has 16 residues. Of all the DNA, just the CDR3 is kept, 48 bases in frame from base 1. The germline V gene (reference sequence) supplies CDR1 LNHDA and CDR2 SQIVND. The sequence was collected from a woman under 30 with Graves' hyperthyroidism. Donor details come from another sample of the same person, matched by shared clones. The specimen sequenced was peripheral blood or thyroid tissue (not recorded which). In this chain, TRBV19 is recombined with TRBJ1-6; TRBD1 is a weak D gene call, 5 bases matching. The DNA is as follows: TGTGCCAGTAGGCGAGAGGGACGCTCCTATAATTCACCCCTCCACTTT. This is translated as CASRREGRSYNSPLHF.